Listed below are T cell receptor beta chains from one sample, sequenced in a study of blood T cell repertoires in COVID-19. The method was immunoSEQ multiplex PCR; TCRdb's version includes in-frame clones alone and lacks a portion of them. The data contain around 300,000 clones, over 75% of them seen just once; the ten biggest clones take up roughly 6.8%. The sequenced sample consisted of peripheral blood. Every receptor here comes from a woman aged 25 to 39 with COVID-19, enrolled during active disease. CDR3s include the opening cysteine and the closing phenylalanine or tryptophan. The D gene is left open where the match is weak. Size tells how often a clone was seen (once, few, many) or the class of an expanded clone, and some rows leave it out.

clone size: once
J gene: TRBJ1-2
V gene: TRBV19
D gene: -
CDR3 protein: CASSKDGGRGYGYTF
CDR3 DNA: TGTGCCAGTAGTAAAGACGGGGGTCGGGGCTATGGCTACACCTTC

clone size: -
J gene: TRBJ1-4
V gene: TRBV20-1
D gene: -
CDR3 protein: CSASSGGEKLFF
CDR3 DNA: TGCAGTGCTAGTTCGGGTGGGGAAAAACTGTTTTTT

clone size: -
J gene: TRBJ2-3
V gene: TRBV4-3
D gene: TRBD2
CDR3 protein: CASSQEGTSGGDTQYF
CDR3 DNA: TGCGCCAGCAGCCAAGAAGGAACTAGCGGGGGTGATACGCAGTATTTT

clone size: -
J gene: TRBJ1-1
V gene: TRBV14
D gene: -
CDR3 protein: CASSQGGYEAFF
CDR3 DNA: TGTGCCAGCAGCCAAGGCGGCTATGAAGCTTTCTTT

clone size: -
J gene: TRBJ1-5
V gene: TRBV7-9
D gene: TRBD1
CDR3 protein: CASSTDRGQPQHF
CDR3 DNA: TGTGCCAGCAGCACCGACAGGGGGCAGCCCCAGCATTTT

clone size: -
J gene: TRBJ2-3
V gene: TRBV5-1
D gene: TRBD2
CDR3 protein: CASSLGTGLGAADTQYF
CDR3 DNA: TGCGCCAGCAGCTTGGGCACGGGACTAGGGGCGGCGGATACGCAGTATTTT

clone size: -
J gene: TRBJ2-7
V gene: TRBV11-2
D gene: -
CDR3 protein: CASSLARGATYEQYF
CDR3 DNA: TGTGCCAGCAGCTTAGCCCGCGGGGCTACCTACGAGCAGTACTTC

clone size: -
J gene: TRBJ1-6
V gene: TRBV9
D gene: -
CDR3 protein: CASSAAGSYNSPLHF
CDR3 DNA: TGTGCCAGCAGCGCGGCAGGGTCCTATAATTCACCCCTCCACTTT

clone size: -
J gene: TRBJ1-4
V gene: TRBV6-6
D gene: TRBD1
CDR3 protein: CASSSRDRDQLFF
CDR3 DNA: TGTGCCAGCAGTAGCCGGGACAGGGACCAACTGTTTTTT

clone size: -
J gene: TRBJ1-2
V gene: TRBV5-1
D gene: TRBD1
CDR3 protein: CASSLGGTEGYTF
CDR3 DNA: TGCGCCAGCAGCTTGGGGGGGACAGAGGGCTACACCTTC

clone size: -
J gene: TRBJ2-3
V gene: TRBV28
D gene: -
CDR3 protein: CASSLWPKTSTDTQYF
CDR3 DNA: TGTGCCAGCAGTTTATGGCCAAAAACTAGCACAGATACGCAGTATTTT

clone size: -
J gene: TRBJ2-3
V gene: TRBV5-1
D gene: TRBD2
CDR3 protein: CASSLGAGDTDTQYF
CDR3 DNA: TGCGCCAGCAGCTTGGGAGCGGGAGACACAGATACGCAGTATTTT

clone size: -
J gene: TRBJ2-1
V gene: TRBV20-1
D gene: -
CDR3 protein: CSARGLAEQFF
CDR3 DNA: TGCAGTGCTAGGGGTCTAGCGGAGCAGTTCTTC

clone size: -
J gene: TRBJ1-1
V gene: TRBV6-5
D gene: -
CDR3 protein: CASSYSRLNTEAFF
CDR3 DNA: TGTGCCAGCAGTTACTCGAGGCTGAACACTGAAGCTTTCTTT

clone size: few
J gene: TRBJ2-2
V gene: TRBV7-3
D gene: -
CDR3 protein: CASSSLSTGELFF
CDR3 DNA: TGTGCCAGCAGCTCCCTTAGTACCGGGGAGCTGTTTTTT

clone size: -
J gene: TRBJ2-5
V gene: TRBV11-1
D gene: -
CDR3 protein: CASSLSVQETQYF
CDR3 DNA: TGTGCCAGCAGCTTATCAGTACAAGAGACCCAGTACTTC